This passage covers 21 T cell receptor beta chains from one sample sequenced in a study of blood T cell repertoires in COVID-19. Method: immunoSEQ multiplex PCR; TCRdb's copy keeps in-frame clones and lacks some. The sample has roughly 45,000 clones; 70% to 90% are singletons. What was sequenced was peripheral blood. Receptors originate from a man aged 60 to 69 with active COVID-19.

The chain recombines TRBV12-5 with TRBJ1-1; tentative D call: TRBD1 (5 bases). The V gene lost 9 bases and the J gene lost 0 bases, with 5 bases spanning the gap. Germline V lookup: CDR1 LGHNT, CDR2 FRNRAP. The CDR3 extends over 11 amino acids. CDR3 in amino acids: CASRVNTEAFF. The CDR3 bases are TGTGCTAGCAGGGTGAACACTGAAGCTTTCTTT.

The chain recombines TRBV6-2 or TRBV6-3 with TRBJ2-1, with TRBD2 matching over 13 bases. Germline trimming cut 2 bases from V and 12 bases from J; bases unmatched to any gene: 4. The CDR3 loop spans 14 amino acids. Germline lookup yields CDR1 MNHEY and CDR2 SVGEGT. The CDR3: CASSYGLAGVGQFF. The DNA of the CDR3 is TGTGCCAGCAGTTACGGACTAGCGGGAGTGGGGCAGTTCTTC.

The J gene is TRBJ2-3, the V gene TRBV4-1; D possibly corresponds to TRBD1 (6 bases). This CDR3 contains 17 residues. The germline CDR1 and CDR2 sequences are MGHRA and YSYEKL. Between the trimmed V and J ends, which lost 3 bases and 3 bases, there was a span of 19 bases. The CDR3 loop reads CASSHTFQGLETDTQYF. CDR3 in DNA: TGCGCCAGCAGCCATACCTTCCAGGGGCTGGAGACAGATACGCAGTATTTT.

V and J are TRBV4-1 and TRBJ2-1, with 8 bases identical to TRBD2. The CDR3 totals 19 residues. Germline V gives CDR1 MGHRA, CDR2 YSYEKL. V lost 4 bases to trimming and J lost 7 bases; unmatched junction nucleotides: 21. The CDR3 loop reads CASSPRAGRAGDQSNEQFF. CDR3 bases: TGCGCCAGCAGCCCAAGGGCCGGACGAGCGGGAGATCAGTCTAATGAGCAGTTCTTC.

J is TRBJ2-2 and V is TRBV10-3; D call uncertain. V gave up 4 bases and J gave up 2 bases, with 5 bases separating them. The germline gives CDR1 ENHRY, CDR2 SYGVKD. The CDR3 is 13 amino acids. CDR3 sequence reads: CAISVQNTGELFF. In nucleotides, the CDR3 is TGTGCCATCAGTGTCCAAAACACCGGGGAGCTGTTTTTT.

CDR3 sequence: CSFEGGLTEAFF. The CDR3 coding sequence is TGCAGCTTCGAGGGGGGGCTTACTGAAGCTTTCTTT. The J gene is TRBJ1-1, the V gene TRBV29-1; tentative D call: TRBD1 (6 bases). CDR1 is SQVTM, CDR2 ANQGSEA, per germline. Trimming left V 8 bases short and J 5 bases short, with 15 bases between. CDR3 length: 12 residues.

This sequence joins TRBV12-3 or TRBV12-4 and TRBJ1-5, with a possible D match to TRBD1 (6 bases). V was shortened by 3 bases and J by 7 bases, with 10 bases between the two germline ends. The CDR3 spans 13 residues. The chain's CDR3 is CASSLGRGQPQHF. CDR3 nucleotide sequence: TGTGCCAGCAGTTTGGGCAGGGGCCAGCCCCAGCATTTT.

The V gene is TRBV18, the J gene TRBJ2-3, with D maybe TRBD2 (5 bases). The CDR3 totals 14 residues. The V end was cut by 3 bases, the J end by 4 bases, with 11 bases between. CDR1 and CDR2 (germline): KGHSH, LQKENI. The CDR3 protein is CASSPGDESDTQYF. CDR3 bases: TGTGCCAGCTCACCCGGGGATGAATCAGATACGCAGTATTTT.

The chain recombines TRBV2 with TRBJ2-3, with D possibly TRBD1 on 5 matching bases. Germline V CDR1 and CDR2: SNHLY, FYNNEI. CDR3 length: 15 residues. V was clipped by 4 bases and J by 0 bases, with 11 bases between them. The CDR3 spells CASSVDRESTDTQYF. In DNA form, the CDR3 reads TGTGCCAGCAGTGTCGACAGAGAGAGCACAGATACGCAGTATTTT. Supplemented by reference TRBV2 and TRBJ2-3, the full variable domain reads EPEVTQTPSHQVTQMGQEVILRCVPISNHLYFYWYRQILGQKVEFLVSFYNNEISEKSEIFDDQFSVERPDGSNFTLKIRSTKLEDSAMYFCASSVDRESTDTQYFGPGTRLTVL.

The V and J genes are TRBV6-4 and TRBJ2-3, with D tentatively TRBD2 (6 bases). V lost 3 bases and J lost 2, with 12 bases in between. Germline V lookup: CDR1 MRHNA, CDR2 SNTAGT. The CDR3 contains 15 residues. The DNA for the CDR3 is TGTGCCAGCAGTGATCAAGGCGGGGCCACAGATACGCAGTATTTT. Its translation: CASSDQGGATDTQYF.

The chain is built from TRBV18 and TRBJ2-2, with 9 positions matching TRBD2. This CDR3 contains 19 residues. Germline V gene lookup returns CDR1 KGHSH and CDR2 LQKENI. Germline trimming cut 1 base from V and 5 bases from J; bases unmatched to any gene: 14. DNA of the CDR3: TGTGCCAGCTCACCACTCGGTATAGCGGGAGCAGTCCGTACCGGGGAGCTGTTTTTT. Translated, it gives CASSPLGIAGAVRTGELFF.

This chain joins TRBV11-2 and TRBJ2-7, with 7 nucleotides matching TRBD2. The V segment lost 3 bases and the J segment 3 bases; nucleotides outside the gene matches: 2. Germline CDR1 is SGHAT and CDR2 is FQNNGV. The CDR3 is made up of 13 amino acids. The CDR3 DNA sequence: TGTGCCAGCAGCTTGGGGGGGGTCTACGAGCAGTACTTC. Translated, it gives CASSLGGVYEQYF.

The chain recombines TRBV6-5 with TRBJ1-1; a possible D gene is TRBD1 (5 bases). CDR1 is MNHEY and CDR2 is SVGAGI in the germline V gene. Between the trimmed V and J ends, which lost 3 bases and 2 bases, there was a span of 13 bases. There are 15 residues in the CDR3. The CDR3 is CASSYWGSSNTEAFF. For the CDR3, the DNA is TGTGCCAGCAGTTATTGGGGCTCCAGTAACACTGAAGCTTTCTTT.

The chain recombines TRBV11-3 with TRBJ1-2; maybe TRBD1 (5 bases). Trimming removed 2 bases at V and 7 bases at J, with 8 bases between. This CDR3 region has 12 residues. Germline CDR1 SGHNT, CDR2 YENEEA. The CDR3 is CASSLSGFGYTF. CDR3 coding DNA: TGTGCCAGCAGCTTATCAGGGTTTGGCTACACCTTC.

The chain couples TRBV5-1 to TRBJ2-7; D is possibly TRBD2 (6 bases). The V end lost 6 bases, the J end lost 2 bases, and 12 bases lay between the germline ends. The CDR3 has 13 amino acids. Germline V gene lookup returns CDR1 SGHRS and CDR2 YFSETQ. CDR3 DNA sequence: TGCGCCAGCACGGGAGACGGTCCCTACGAGCAGTACTTC. Translation: CASTGDGPYEQYF. The complete variable domain, with remaining parts taken from reference TRBV5-1 and TRBJ2-7, reads KAGVTQTPRYLIKTRGQQVTLSCSPISGHRSVSWYQQTPGQGLQFLFEYFSETQRNKGNFPGRFSGRQFSNSRSEMNVSTLELGDSALYLCASTGDGPYEQYFGPGTRLTVT.

CDR3 loop: CASSPGGLAGELFF. The CDR3 coding sequence is TGTGCCAGCAGCCCCGGAGGGTTAGCCGGGGAGCTGTTTTTT. V usage is TRBV4-2 and J usage is TRBJ2-2, with D tentatively TRBD2 (6 bases). Trimming removed 4 bases at V and 6 bases at J, with 12 bases between. Germline CDR1 LGHNA, CDR2 YNFKEQ. The CDR3 is made up of 14 amino acids.

V is TRBV29-1 and J is TRBJ2-1, with 7 bases aligning to TRBD1. Per germline, CDR1 SQVTM and CDR2 ANQGSEA. The CDR3 totals 13 residues. V lost 4 bases, J lost 4 bases, and 4 bases stayed unmatched. CDR3 nucleotides: TGCAGCGTTGGAGGGGGCCGGTACAATGAGCAGTTCTTC. As protein: CSVGGGRYNEQFF.

The chain combines TRBV19 with TRBJ1-1; possible D gene TRBD1, 5 bases. V lost 3 bases and J lost 5, with 16 bases in between. The CDR3 runs 15 residues. Germline CDR1 LNHDA, CDR2 SQIVND (reference sequence). The CDR3 loop is CASSIGGELGTEAFF. The CDR3 bases are TGTGCCAGTAGTATCGGGGGGGAATTGGGAACTGAAGCTTTCTTT.

The chain recombines TRBV5-1 with TRBJ2-3; TRBD2 aligns across 10 bases. CDR1 and CDR2 (germline): SGHRS, YFSETQ. Trimming took 4 bases from V and 1 from J; bases not matched to a gene: 3. CDR3 length: 15 residues. CDR3 bases: TGCGCCAGCAGCGACGGACTAGCGGGCACAGATACGCAGTATTTT. Translation: CASSDGLAGTDTQYF.

The chain uses TRBV7-2 and TRBJ1-2; no reliable D call. CDR3 length: 12 residues. In germline, CDR1 is SGHTA, CDR2 FQGNSA. The V end lost 3 bases, the J end lost 8 bases, and 10 bases lay between the germline ends. CDR3: CASSLELSGYTF. In nucleotides, the CDR3 is TGTGCCAGCAGCTTGGAGCTAAGCGGCTACACCTTC.

V and J are TRBV9 and TRBJ2-1, with TRBD1 matching 7 bases. This CDR3 has 16 amino acids. Germline V lookup: CDR1 SGDLS, CDR2 YYNGEE. V was pared by 4 bases and J by 4 bases, with 11 bases of the junction left unmatched. CDR3 sequence (DNA): TGTGCCAGCAGCCCCGAGGGGACAGTCAGATACAATGAGCAGTTCTTC. Amino acids: CASSPEGTVRYNEQFF. Variable domain in full (rest from reference TRBV9 and TRBJ2-1): DSGVTQTPKHLITATGQRVTLRCSPRSGDLSVYWYQQSLDQGLQFLIQYYNGEERAKGNILERFSAQQFPDLHSELNLSSLELGDSALYFCASSPEGTVRYNEQFFGPGTRLTVL.